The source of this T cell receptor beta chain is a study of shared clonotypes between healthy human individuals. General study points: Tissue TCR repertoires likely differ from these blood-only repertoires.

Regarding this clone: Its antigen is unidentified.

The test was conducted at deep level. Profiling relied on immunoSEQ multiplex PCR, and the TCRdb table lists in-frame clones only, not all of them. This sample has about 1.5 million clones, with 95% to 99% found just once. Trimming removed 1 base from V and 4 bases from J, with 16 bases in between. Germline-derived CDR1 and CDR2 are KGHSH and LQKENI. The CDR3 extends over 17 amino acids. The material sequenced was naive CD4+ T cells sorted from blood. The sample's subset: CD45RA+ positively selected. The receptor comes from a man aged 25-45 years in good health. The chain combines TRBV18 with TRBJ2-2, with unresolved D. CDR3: CASSPLKGPVGTGELFF. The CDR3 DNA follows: TGTGCCAGCTCACCACTAAAAGGACCCGTCGGCACCGGGGAGCTGTTTTTT.